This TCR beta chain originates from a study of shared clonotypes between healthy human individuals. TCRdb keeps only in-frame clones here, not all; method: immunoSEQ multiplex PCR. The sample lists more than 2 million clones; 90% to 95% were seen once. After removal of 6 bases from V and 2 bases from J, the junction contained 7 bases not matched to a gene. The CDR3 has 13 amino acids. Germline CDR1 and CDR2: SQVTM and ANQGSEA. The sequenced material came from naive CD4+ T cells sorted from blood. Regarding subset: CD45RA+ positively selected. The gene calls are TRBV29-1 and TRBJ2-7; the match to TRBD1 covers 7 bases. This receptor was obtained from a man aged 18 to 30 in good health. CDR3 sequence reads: CSVRTDRAYEQYF. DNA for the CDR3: TGCAGCGTACGGACAGACAGGGCCTACGAGCAGTACTTC.